This T cell receptor beta chain was documented in a study of T-cell reconstitution after alpha-beta-depleted transplantation in children. Unique molecular identifiers were incorporated during preparation of the TCRbeta library. TCRdb processed the PCR reads anew with MiXCR; each CDR3 protein has one entry. The data show hundreds of thousands of distinct CDR3 sequences, approximately 10% seen once. V was trimmed by 3 bases and J by 8 bases, leaving 19 bases between them. Germline assignment: CDR1 KGHDR and CDR2 SFDVKD. The CDR3 runs to 16 residues. This clonotype was counted at least ten times. This specimen was PBMCs, taken before TCRalphabeta/CD19-depleted stem cell transplant. The source of this sequence is a child aged 2 to 10 with inherited bone marrow failure, due to receive a stem cell transplant. This chain links TRBV24-1 with TRBJ2-1, with D maybe TRBD1 (6 bases). CDR3 bases: TGTGCCACCAGTGATAAAGGCAGGGGAATGGAGGATGAGCAGTTCTTC. Translation: CATSDKGRGMEDEQFF.